The entry that follows covers one T cell receptor beta chain sequence. The data originate from a study of cytomegalovirus exposure and HLA in healthy donors. The CDR3 has 15 amino acids. Germline CDR1 reads SEHNR; CDR2 reads FQNEAQ (reference sequence). Deletions cut 1 base from V and 0 bases from J, with 10 bases between. 13 Jbeta primers and 60 Vbeta primers were used for the PCR. TCRdb's copy holds only in-frame clones and misses some; the assay was immunoSEQ multiplex PCR. The sample contains roughly 130,000 clones, over 60% of which appear only once. The receptor's source is a human donor in good health. V usage is TRBV7-9 and J usage is TRBJ2-7, with D tentatively TRBD1 (5 bases). The sample was PBMCs. The CDR3 spells CASSLGDSLSYEQYF. For the CDR3, the DNA is TGTGCCAGCAGCTTAGGTGACAGTCTCTCCTACGAGCAGTACTTC.